Listed here are 19 T cell receptor beta chains from one sample, sequenced in a study of Ad26.COV2.S vaccination and SARS-CoV-2 variants (dated by TCRdb to the early 2020s). The sample's treatment or condition label, in plain terms: around 19 received Ad26.COV2.S at low or high dose, single or two shots; several received placebo; per-sample allocation not given. Repertoires of vaccine and placebo recipients were sequenced from samples collected on day 63 after the first injection. Libraries came from the immunoSEQ multiplex PCR assay. This immuneACCESS table, as held by TCRdb, lists in-frame sequences with V and J called but not all clones. Of the missing ones, under half trace to an unresolved V gene in checked studies; the others have no known cause. Counted in this sample were some 340,000 clones; around four fifths of them appeared once. The ten largest clones represent around 2% of the sample.

The sequencing used peripheral blood, collected in a trial of Ad26.COV2.S vaccine versus placebo. These receptors originate from a person between 18 and 65 years old who received the Ad26.COV2.S COVID-19 vaccine or a placebo.

The rearrangement joins TRBV24-1 to TRBJ2-1; the D is unclear. The germline V and J ends were trimmed by 2 bases and 2 bases, with 6 bases remaining between them. This CDR3 has 14 amino acids. CDR1 KGHDR and CDR2 SFDVKD come from the germline V gene. The CDR3 is CATSDSRPYNEQFF. In nucleotides, the CDR3 is TGTGCCACCAGTGATTCTCGGCCCTACAATGAGCAGTTCTTC.

The gene calls are TRBV2 and TRBJ1-6; 7 bases map to TRBD1. V was pared by 1 base and J by 10 bases, with 4 bases of the junction left unmatched. Per the germline V gene, CDR1 is SNHLY and CDR2 is FYNNEI. The CDR3 extends over 14 amino acids. CDR3 bases: TGTGCCAGCAGTGAAGACAGGGGTAGATCACCCCTCCACTTT. Translation gives CASSEDRGRSPLHF.

This clone showed up just once. The rearrangement uses TRBV6-1 and TRBJ2-1; D perhaps matches TRBD2 (6 bases). Germline V gene data show CDR1 as MNHNS and CDR2 as SASEGT. The V end was cut by 1 base, the J end by 4 bases, with 14 bases between. The CDR3 totals 16 residues. This chain's CDR3 is CASSEVWGAGYNEQFF. CDR3 DNA: TGTGCCAGCAGTGAAGTTTGGGGCGCGGGGTACAATGAGCAGTTCTTC.

This clone appeared once. The CDR3 is CASSLTGTAAEQYF. In DNA form, the CDR3 reads TGCGCCAGCAGCTTAACCGGGACGGCGGCCGAGCAGTACTTC. The chain combines TRBV5-1 with TRBJ2-7; the D call may be TRBD1 or TRBD2 (5 bases each). This CDR3 has 14 amino acids. From germline, CDR1 is SGHRS and CDR2 YFSETQ. V was shortened by 2 bases and J by 6 bases, with 15 bases between the two germline ends.

The rearrangement uses TRBV7-8 and TRBJ1-2; D is uncertain. The CDR3 consists of 13 residues. Trimming left V 1 base short and J 7 bases short, with 10 bases between. Germline-derived CDR1 and CDR2 are SGHVS and FQNEAQ. The CDR3 nucleotides read TGTGCCAGCAGCTTAGAGTGGGTTGGTGGCTACACCTTC. Its translation: CASSLEWVGGYTF. The variable domain in full, completed from reference TRBV7-8 and TRBJ1-2, reads GAGVSQSPRYKVAKRGQDVALRCDPISGHVSLFWYQQALGQGPEFLTYFQNEAQLDKSGLPSDRFFAERPEGSVSTLKIQRTQQEDSAVYLCASSLEWVGGYTFGSGTRLTVV.

The chain has TRBV7-9 and TRBJ1-1, with a tentative D call TRBD1 (5 bases). The V end lost 3 bases, the J end lost 0 bases, and 17 bases lay between the germline ends. The CDR3 runs to 17 residues. The V gene's germline CDR1 is SEHNR and CDR2 FQNEAQ (reference sequence). This chain's CDR3 is CASSFFPIRQLNTEAFF. CDR3 in DNA: TGTGCCAGCAGCTTTTTCCCGATTAGACAGCTGAACACTGAAGCTTTCTTT.

The J gene is TRBJ2-7, the V gene TRBV19; D ambiguous. This CDR3 region has 11 residues. Germline V CDR1 and CDR2: LNHDA, SQIVND (reference sequence). V dropped 2 bases and J dropped 2 bases, with 1 base sitting between them. The CDR3 loop reads CASSITYEQYF. In DNA, the CDR3 is TGTGCCAGTAGTATAACCTACGAGCAGTACTTC.

The chain uses TRBV3-1 (or the pseudogene TRBV3-2) and TRBJ2-3; D perhaps matches TRBD2 (5 bases). CDR3 length equals 17 residues. Germline loops: CDR1 LGHDT, CDR2 YNNKEL (reference sequence). The ends were cut back, 2 bases at V and 2 bases at J, with 17 bases in the middle. The CDR3 is CASSQSLGARVTDTQYF. The CDR3 nucleotides are TGTGCCAGCAGCCAATCCCTCGGCGCGCGGGTCACAGATACGCAGTATTTT.

The chain employs TRBV18 and TRBJ1-4; D remains unclear. CDR1 is KGHSH, CDR2 LQKENI, per germline. This CDR3 region has 15 residues. V lost 1 base, J lost 5 bases, and 11 bases lay in between. CDR3 sequence (DNA): TGTGCCAGCTCACCACGTAGGGTATCGAATGAAAAACTGTTTTTT. It yields the protein CASSPRRVSNEKLFF.

This rearrangement joins TRBV29-1 to TRBJ2-5; D is undetermined. With 5 bases removed from V and 0 bases from J, the gap between germline ends came to 7 bases. The V gene's germline CDR1 is SQVTM and CDR2 ANQGSEA. The CDR3 has 12 residues. The CDR3 here is CSVRLYQETQYF. The DNA for the CDR3 is TGCAGCGTTCGTTTATACCAAGAGACCCAGTACTTC.

The chain combines TRBV5-1 with TRBJ2-7; tentatively, D is TRBD1 or TRBD2 (5 bases each). Between the trimmed V and J ends, which lost 4 bases and 0 bases, there was a span of 14 bases. Germline-derived CDR1 and CDR2 are SGHRS and YFSETQ. This CDR3 is 15 amino acids long. CDR3 nucleotide sequence: TGCGCCAGCAGCAACCGGGACCCATACTCCTACGAGCAGTACTTC. It is translated as CASSNRDPYSYEQYF.

V is TRBV3-1 (or the pseudogene TRBV3-2) and J is TRBJ1-1; perhaps TRBD1 as D (6 bases). Trimming removed 6 bases at V and 11 bases at J, with 16 bases between. Germline loops: CDR1 LGHDT, CDR2 YNNKEL (reference sequence). This CDR3 has 12 amino acids. The CDR3 DNA follows: TGTGCCAGCAGTTTACAACAGGGTTCTGCTTTCTTT. Translation gives CASSLQQGSAFF.

The chain links TRBV28 to TRBJ1-2; 7 bases are shared with TRBD1. Germline V gene data show CDR1 as MDHEN and CDR2 as SYDVKM. The V and J ends lost 7 bases and 4 bases, in that order; junction bases with no gene match: 9. The CDR3 runs to 14 residues. The CDR3 here is CASTATGRSYGYTF. CDR3 sequence (DNA): TGTGCCAGCACCGCGACAGGGAGGAGCTATGGCTACACCTTC.

The V call is TRBV5-1, the J call TRBJ2-2; 7 bases match TRBD1. Germline-derived CDR1 and CDR2 are SGHRS and YFSETQ. This CDR3 contains 16 residues. Trimming cost V 1 base and J 5 bases; bases outside gene matches: 8. The CDR3, as DNA: TGCGCCAGCAGCTTGATCCGGACAGGCACTACCGGGGAGCTGTTTTTT. Encoded protein: CASSLIRTGTTGELFF.

The rearrangement links TRBV7-9 to TRBJ1-5, with D possibly matching TRBD1 (5 bases). Trimming removed 2 bases from V and 7 bases from J, with 12 bases in between. The germline V gene has CDR1 SEHNR and CDR2 FQNEAQ (reference sequence). The CDR3 has 14 residues. CDR3 sequence (DNA): TGTGCCAGCAGCTTACAGGGTAACGGGCAGCCCCAGCATTTT. Encoded protein: CASSLQGNGQPQHF.

The rearrangement uses TRBV7-9 and TRBJ1-1; D is unclear. Germline V gene sequence: CDR1 SEHNR, CDR2 FQNEAQ (reference sequence). The CDR3 has 12 residues. The ends were cut back, 2 bases at V and 9 bases at J, with 10 bases in the middle. The CDR3 sequence is CASSLLVYQAFF. CDR3 bases: TGTGCCAGCAGCTTATTAGTATACCAAGCTTTCTTT.

The chain combines TRBV5-1 with TRBJ2-2; D ambiguous. Germline CDR1 reads SGHRS; CDR2 reads YFSETQ. The CDR3 has 16 residues. Deletions cut 1 base from V and 2 bases from J, with 12 bases between. The DNA for the CDR3 is TGCGCCAGCAGCTTGCAAGGCAGCACCAACACCGGGGAGCTGTTTTTT. Protein: CASSLQGSTNTGELFF.

The genes are TRBV30 and TRBJ1-5, with 7 bases fitting TRBD1. Germline CDR1 is GTSNPN and CDR2 is SVGIG (reference sequence). The junction had 3 bases not matched to a gene; V was cut back by 2 bases and J by 5 bases. This CDR3 is 13 amino acids long. CDR3 region: CAWSTTGDQPQHF. The DNA for the CDR3 is TGTGCCTGGAGTACAACAGGGGATCAGCCCCAGCATTTT. The whole variable domain, remainder taken from reference TRBV30 and TRBJ1-5, is SQTIHQWPATLVQPVGSPLSLECTVEGTSNPNLYWYRQAAGRGLQLLFYSVGIGQISSEVPQNLSASRPQDRQFILSSKKLLLSDSGFYLCAWSTTGDQPQHFGDGTRLSIL.

Concerning this clone itself: Its ends do not fully match the called genes, so a read error is possible. CDR3 region: CASSLDIQGGVAF. DNA of the CDR3: TGTGCCAGCAGCTTAGATATTCAGGGCGGCGTTGCCTTC. The chain is built from TRBV11-2 and TRBJ1-2; TRBD1 is a possible D gene (5 bases). CDR1 SGHAT and CDR2 FQNNGV come from the germline V gene. CDR3 size: 13 residues.